This record concerns one TCR beta chain sequence. Its antigen is as yet unknown. The data stem from a study of OX40 agonist ivuxolimab in advanced cancers. About the research overall: In three patients, partial responses were observed, one with hepatocellular carcinoma and two with cutaneous melanoma.

It was autoimmune disease history or systemic immunosuppression that excluded patients. The protocol was immunoSEQ multiplex PCR, while the TCRdb copy is restricted to in-frame clones and leaves out a portion. The table shows about 82,000 clones, with more than 70% occurring only once. The CDR3 length is 14 residues. V lost 0 bases, J lost 3 bases, and 9 bases lay in between. CDR1 is SGDLS, CDR2 YYNGEE, per germline. Study observations and caveats: Expanded clones belonging to CD8+ T cells outnumbered, on average, those of CD4+.

This chain connects TRBV9 to TRBJ1-2; weak D call: TRBD1 (6 bases). The source material was CD4+ or CD8+ T cells sorted from blood, sampled in a trial of the OX40 agonist ivuxolimab. The sequence derives from an adult with an advanced solid tumor such as melanoma, head and neck, liver or kidney cancer. The CDR3 region is CASSVGTDDYGYTF. CDR3 bases: TGTGCCAGCAGCGTAGGGACAGACGACTATGGCTACACCTTC.